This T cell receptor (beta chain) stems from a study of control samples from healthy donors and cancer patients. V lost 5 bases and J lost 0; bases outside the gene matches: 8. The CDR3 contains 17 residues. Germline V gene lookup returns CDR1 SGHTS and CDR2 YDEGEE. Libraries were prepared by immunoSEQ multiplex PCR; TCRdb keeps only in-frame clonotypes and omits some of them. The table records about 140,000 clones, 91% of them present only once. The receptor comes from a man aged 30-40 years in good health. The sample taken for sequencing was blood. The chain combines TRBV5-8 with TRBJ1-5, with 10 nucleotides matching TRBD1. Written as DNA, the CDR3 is TGTGCCAGCAGGGAGCGACAGGGGGCTAATAGCAATCAGCCCCAGCATTTT. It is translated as CASRERQGANSNQPQHF. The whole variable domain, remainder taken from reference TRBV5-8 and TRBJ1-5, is EAGVTQSPTHLIKTRGQQATLRCSPISGHTSVYWYQQALGLGLQFLLWYDEGEERNRGNFPPRFSGRQFPNYSSELNVNALELEDSALYLCASRERQGANSNQPQHFGDGTRLSIL.